This paragraph covers one TCR beta chain sequence. Its antigen is currently not known. The input lacks base qualities; no much larger clone sits a single base away. V is pared back by 4 bases and J by 3 bases, with 9 bases lying between the germline termini. CDR1 and CDR2, looked up from the germline V gene (reference sequence), are LNHDA and SQIVND. From cysteine to phenylalanine, the CDR3 is 14 amino acids long. CDR3 DNA only is kept here, 42 bases in frame from base 1. This record belongs to a study of radiation and T cells in renal cell carcinoma (TCRdb year 2020). Regarding the study in general: The samples were obtained from a clinical trial, where primary renal cell carcinomas were treated with 15 Gy stereotactic body radiation therapy and then removed by nephrectomy 4 weeks afterward. A total of about 3.8 million unique CDR3 nucleotide sequences, encoding some 2,700,000 unique CDR3 amino acid sequences, were found across all 50 or so samples. In total, 50 to 60 samples underwent TCR beta sequencing: roughly 25 tumors plus 27 peripheral blood samples. Summary of the overall study and its limitations: The single-armed trial design could not address effects of radiation dose or scheduling on the TCR repertoire. Blood repertoire dynamics were not followed beyond 4 weeks after treatment. Because pretreatment tumor biopsies were not available, the study could not determine whether clonotypes were already present within the tumor at baseline. An increase in top tumor clonotypes in blood was observed from baseline to 2 weeks post-radiation, followed by contraction by 4 weeks, which was taken to suggest transient expansion of tumor-resident clones.

TCR beta libraries were generated from genomic DNA with the immunoSEQ kit, following the manufacturer's recommendations. To prepare libraries, a first multiplex PCR with proprietary primers was run, followed by a second PCR that added unique barcodes, and a bead cleanup was done after each round. A kit-provided positive control reaction and a negative control reaction were included in every sample batch. The final libraries underwent checking on an Agilent 4200 TapeStation D1000 ScreenTape, volumetric pooling, and quantification by qPCR. An Illumina NextSeq500 fitted with a MidOutput 150-cycle cartridge performed the sequencing, running 156 Read1 cycles and 15 Index1 cycles with the kit's custom primers. The pooled library was loaded at 0.9 to 1 pM, with a roughly 20% PhiX control spiked in. The study's own analysis went as follows. Vendor-processed data were analyzed in R, with a clonotype defined as all T cells sharing the same CDR3 nucleotide sequence. For clone abundance analyses, frequencies were normalized to the 10,000 most abundant clones in each sample. Public T cell clones, which averaged fewer than five per sample, were excluded before analysis. Tumor-enriched and baseline blood-enriched clonotypes were defined by at least a 32-fold difference in abundance between compartments. Clonotypes expanded or contracted between blood time points were identified with a beta-binomial differential abundance model. Tumor-blood repertoire similarity was measured with the Baroni-Urbani and Buser coefficient, and groups were compared using two-tailed Wilcoxon tests in R. What TCRdb holds here is the immuneACCESS table cut down to in-frame rearrangements. Part of the clones is not present; checked against another copy, under half of the missing clones reflect an unresolved V gene, and the others are unexplained. D and trimming were read from the DNA, whereas the V and J calls and clone size are those reported in that table. Counted in this sample were about 59,000 clones; more than 60% of them appeared once. Jointly, the top ten make up about 7.3% of the sample.

The sample's time point label, decoded: baseline pretreatment blood. The sample's treatment or condition label is to be understood as: 15 Gy SBRT to primary tumor, nephrectomy 4 weeks later. To follow tumor-enriched clonotypes, serial peripheral blood was collected from radiation-treated patients at baseline and at 2 weeks and 4 weeks after SBRT. Every patient had renal cell carcinoma of clear cell pathology. Genomic DNA for TCR sequencing was prepared using the QIAamp DNA Blood Mini Kit (Qiagen). Samples were included in the analyses only if all quality control checks were passed. The sequencing here drew on blood, taken from a patient whose treatment included radiotherapy and nephrectomy. The chain couples TRBV19 to TRBJ2-2; the D gene is perhaps TRBD1, from 5 matching bases. The origin of this receptor is a man aged 60 to 69 with renal cell carcinoma. The DNA is TGTGCCAGTAGTACACAGGTATACACCGGGGAGCTGTTTTTT. Its coded protein is CASSTQVYTGELFF.